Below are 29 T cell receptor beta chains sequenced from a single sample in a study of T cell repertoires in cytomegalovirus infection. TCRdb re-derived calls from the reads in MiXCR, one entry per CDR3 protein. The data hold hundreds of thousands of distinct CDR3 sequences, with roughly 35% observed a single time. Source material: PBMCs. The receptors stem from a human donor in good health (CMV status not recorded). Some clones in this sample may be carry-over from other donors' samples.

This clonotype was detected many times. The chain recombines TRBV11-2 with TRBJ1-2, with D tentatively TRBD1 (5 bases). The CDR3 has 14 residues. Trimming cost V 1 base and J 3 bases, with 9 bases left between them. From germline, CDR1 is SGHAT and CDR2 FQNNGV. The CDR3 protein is CASSLGAGYYGYTF. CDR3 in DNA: TGTGCCAGCAGCTTAGGGGCAGGGTACTATGGCTACACCTTC.

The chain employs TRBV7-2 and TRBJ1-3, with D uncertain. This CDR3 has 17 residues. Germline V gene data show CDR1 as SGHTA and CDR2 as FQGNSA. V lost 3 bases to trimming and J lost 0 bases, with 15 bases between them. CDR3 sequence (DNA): TGTGCCAGCAGCTTCGACCGAAGCAGGATCTCTGGAAACACCATATATTTT. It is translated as CASSFDRSRISGNTIYF.

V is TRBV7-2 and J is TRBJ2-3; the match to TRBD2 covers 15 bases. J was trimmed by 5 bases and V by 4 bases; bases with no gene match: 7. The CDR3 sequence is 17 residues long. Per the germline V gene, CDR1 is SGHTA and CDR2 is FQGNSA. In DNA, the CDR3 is TGTGCCAGCAGCTCCGGACTAGCGGGAGGGTTGGGAGATACGCAGTATTTT. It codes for CASSSGLAGGLGDTQYF.

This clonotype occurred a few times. The CDR3 DNA sequence: TGTGCCAGCAGTTACAGTGTCAGTTTAAACATTCAGTACTTC. This sequence encodes CASSYSVSLNIQYF. V usage is TRBV6-2 or TRBV6-3 and J usage is TRBJ2-4; no clear D gene. V was shortened by 2 bases and J by 6 bases, with 11 bases between the two germline ends. The CDR3 totals 14 residues. CDR1 MNHEY and CDR2 SVGEGT come from the germline V gene.

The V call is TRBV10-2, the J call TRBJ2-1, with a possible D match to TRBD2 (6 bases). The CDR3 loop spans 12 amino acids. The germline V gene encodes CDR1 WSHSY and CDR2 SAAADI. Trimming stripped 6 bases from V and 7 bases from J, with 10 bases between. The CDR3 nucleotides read TGCGCCAGCAGAACTAGCTTGAATGAGCAGTTCTTC. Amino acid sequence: CASRTSLNEQFF.

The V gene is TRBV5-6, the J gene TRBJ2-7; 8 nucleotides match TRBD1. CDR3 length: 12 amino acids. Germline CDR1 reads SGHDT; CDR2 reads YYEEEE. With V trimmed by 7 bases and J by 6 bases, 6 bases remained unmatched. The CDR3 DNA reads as TGTGCCAGCGGACAGGGACTTGGCGAGCAGTACTTC. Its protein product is CASGQGLGEQYF.

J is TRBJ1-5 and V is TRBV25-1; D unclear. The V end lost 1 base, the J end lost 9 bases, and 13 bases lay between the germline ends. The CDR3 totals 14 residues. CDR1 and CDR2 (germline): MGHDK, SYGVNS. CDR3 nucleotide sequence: TGTGCCAGCAGTGAATCCGAGGATCCATGGCCCCAGCATTTT. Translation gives CASSESEDPWPQHF. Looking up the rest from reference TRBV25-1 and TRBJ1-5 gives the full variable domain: EADIYQTPRYLVIGTGKKITLECSQTMGHDKMYWYQQDPGMELHLIHYSYGVNSTEKGDLSSESTVSRIRTEHFPLTLESARPSHTSQYLCASSESEDPWPQHFGDGTRLSIL.

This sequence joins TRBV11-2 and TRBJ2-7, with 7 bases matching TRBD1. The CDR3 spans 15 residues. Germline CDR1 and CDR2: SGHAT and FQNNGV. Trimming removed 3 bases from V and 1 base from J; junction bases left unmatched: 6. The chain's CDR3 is CASSFSRDRSYEQYF. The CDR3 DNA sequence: TGTGCCAGCAGCTTTAGCCGGGACAGATCCTACGAGCAGTACTTC.

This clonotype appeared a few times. CDR3 sequence: CASTPNWGEQYF. The DNA for the CDR3 is TGTGCCAGCACCCCGAACTGGGGCGAGCAGTACTTC. V usage is TRBV28 and J usage is TRBJ2-7, with D hard to call. Germline CDR1 reads MDHEN; CDR2 reads SYDVKM. Trimming removed 7 bases at V and 6 bases at J, with 13 bases between. This CDR3 has 12 residues.

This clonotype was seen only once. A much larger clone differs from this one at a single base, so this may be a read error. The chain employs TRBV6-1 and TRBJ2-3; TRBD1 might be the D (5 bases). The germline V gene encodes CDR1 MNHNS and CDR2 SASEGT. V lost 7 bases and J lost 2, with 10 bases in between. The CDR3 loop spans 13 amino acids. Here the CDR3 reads CASIVTDTDTQYF. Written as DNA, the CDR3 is TGTGCCAGCATTGTGACAGACACAGATACGCAGTATTTT.

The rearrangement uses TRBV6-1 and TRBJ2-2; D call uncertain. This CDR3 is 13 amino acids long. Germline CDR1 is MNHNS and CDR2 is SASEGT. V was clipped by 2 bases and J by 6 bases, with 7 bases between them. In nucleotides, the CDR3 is TGTGCCAGCAGTGAAAATGGGCCCGGGGAGCTGTTTTTT. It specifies CASSENGPGELFF.

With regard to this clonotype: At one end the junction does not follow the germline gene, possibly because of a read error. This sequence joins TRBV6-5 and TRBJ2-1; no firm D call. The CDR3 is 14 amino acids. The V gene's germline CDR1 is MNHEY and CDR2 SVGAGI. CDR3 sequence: CASSYGEWTNEQLF. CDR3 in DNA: TGTGCCAGCAGTTACGGAGAATGGACGAATGAGCAGTTATTC.

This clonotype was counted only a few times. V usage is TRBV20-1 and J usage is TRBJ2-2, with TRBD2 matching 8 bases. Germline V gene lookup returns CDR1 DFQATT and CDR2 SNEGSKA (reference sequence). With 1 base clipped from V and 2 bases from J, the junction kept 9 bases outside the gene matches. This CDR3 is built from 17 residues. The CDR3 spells CSARGLRGLGNTGELFF. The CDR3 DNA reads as TGCAGTGCTAGAGGATTGAGGGGACTAGGCAACACCGGGGAGCTGTTTTTT.

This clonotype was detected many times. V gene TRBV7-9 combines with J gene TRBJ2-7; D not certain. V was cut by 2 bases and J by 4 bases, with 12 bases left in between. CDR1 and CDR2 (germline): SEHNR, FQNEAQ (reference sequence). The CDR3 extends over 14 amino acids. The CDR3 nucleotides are TGTGCCAGCAGCTTAAACGACCTTTTGTACGAGCAGTACTTC. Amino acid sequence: CASSLNDLLYEQYF.

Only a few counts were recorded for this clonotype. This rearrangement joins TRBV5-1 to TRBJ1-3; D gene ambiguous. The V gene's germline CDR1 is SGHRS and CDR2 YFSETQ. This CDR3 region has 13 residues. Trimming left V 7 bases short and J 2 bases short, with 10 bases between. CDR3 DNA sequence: TGCGCCAGCCATTCACAGACTGGAAACACCATATATTTT. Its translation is CASHSQTGNTIYF.

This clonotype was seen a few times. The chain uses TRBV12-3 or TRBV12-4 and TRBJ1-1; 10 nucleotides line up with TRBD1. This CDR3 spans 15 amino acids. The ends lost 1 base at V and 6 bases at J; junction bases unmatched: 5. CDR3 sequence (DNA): TGTGCCAGCAGTTTAGGTGGGACAGGGGTTGCTGAAGCTTTCTTT. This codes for CASSLGGTGVAEAFF.

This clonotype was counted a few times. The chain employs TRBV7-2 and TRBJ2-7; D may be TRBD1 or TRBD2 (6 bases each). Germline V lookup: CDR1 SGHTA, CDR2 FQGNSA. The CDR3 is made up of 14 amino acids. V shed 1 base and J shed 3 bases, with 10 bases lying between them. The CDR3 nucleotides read TGTGCCAGCAGCTTAGAGGGGGGCTACTACGAGCAGTACTTC. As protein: CASSLEGGYYEQYF. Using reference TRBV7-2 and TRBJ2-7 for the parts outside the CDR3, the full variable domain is GAGVSQSPSNKVTEKGKDVELRCDPISGHTALYWYRQSLGQGLEFLIYFQGNSAPDKSGLPSDRFSAERTGGSVSTLTIQRTQQEDSAVYLCASSLEGGYYEQYFGPGTRLTVT.

The CDR3 DNA is TGTGCCAGCAGCTCAAGGGGGACTAGCGGTCAGAGGAGAGAGACCCAGTACTTC. Its translation is CASSSRGTSGQRRETQYF. This chain links TRBV7-3 with TRBJ2-5; 11 bases line up with TRBD2. The CDR3 has 18 residues. Looked up from germline, CDR1 is SGHTA and CDR2 is FQGTGA. V gave up 4 bases and J gave up 4 bases; unmatched junction bases: 14. Full variable domain (missing parts from reference TRBV7-3 and TRBJ2-5): GAGVSQTPSNKVTEKGKYVELRCDPISGHTALYWYRQSLGQGPEFLIYFQGTGAADDSGLPNDRFFAVRPEGSVSTLKIQRTERGDSAVYLCASSSRGTSGQRRETQYFGPGTRLLVL.

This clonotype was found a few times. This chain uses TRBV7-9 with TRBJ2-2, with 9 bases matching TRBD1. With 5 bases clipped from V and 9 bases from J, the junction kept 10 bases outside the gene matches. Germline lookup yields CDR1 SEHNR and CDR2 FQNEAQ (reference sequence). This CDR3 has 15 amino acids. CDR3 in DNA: TGTGCCAGCAGCACCCAACAGGGGGCGAGCAGGGAGCTGTTTTTT. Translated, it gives CASSTQQGASRELFF. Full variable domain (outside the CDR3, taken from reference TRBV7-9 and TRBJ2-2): DTGVSQNPRHKITKRGQNVTFRCDPISEHNRLYWYRQTLGQGPEFLTYFQNEAQLEKSRLLSDRFSAERPKGSFSTLEIQRTEQGDSAMYLCASSTQQGASRELFFGEGSRLTVL.

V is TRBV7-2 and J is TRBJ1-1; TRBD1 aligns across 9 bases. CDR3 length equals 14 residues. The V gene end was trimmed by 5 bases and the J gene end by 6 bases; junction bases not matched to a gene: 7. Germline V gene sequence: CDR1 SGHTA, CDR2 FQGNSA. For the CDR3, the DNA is TGTGCCAGCAGCATCGGGACAGGGATATCTGAAGCTTTCTTT. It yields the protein CASSIGTGISEAFF. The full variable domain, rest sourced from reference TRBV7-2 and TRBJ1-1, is GAGVSQSPSNKVTEKGKDVELRCDPISGHTALYWYRQSLGQGLEFLIYFQGNSAPDKSGLPSDRFSAERTGGSVSTLTIQRTQQEDSAVYLCASSIGTGISEAFFGQGTRLTVV.

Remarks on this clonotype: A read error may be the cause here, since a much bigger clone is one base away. Here the CDR3 reads CASSASGTPYNEQLF. CDR3 DNA sequence: TGTGCCAGCAGCGCCTCCGGGACACCTTACAATGAGCAGTTATTC. The gene calls are TRBV7-2 and TRBJ2-1; maybe TRBD1 (6 bases). The CDR3 runs 15 residues. Germline V gene lookup returns CDR1 SGHTA and CDR2 FQGNSA.

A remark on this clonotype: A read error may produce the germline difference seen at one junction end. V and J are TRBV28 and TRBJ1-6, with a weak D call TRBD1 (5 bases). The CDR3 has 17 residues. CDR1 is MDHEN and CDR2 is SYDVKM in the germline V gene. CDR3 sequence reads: CASRLWGVGYGNSPLHF. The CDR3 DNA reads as TGTGCCAGCAGGTTATGGGGGGTCGGTTACGGTAATTCACCCCTCCACTTT.

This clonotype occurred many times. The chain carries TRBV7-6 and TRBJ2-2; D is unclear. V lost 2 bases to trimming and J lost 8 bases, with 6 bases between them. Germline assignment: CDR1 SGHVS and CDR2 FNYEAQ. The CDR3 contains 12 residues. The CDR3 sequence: CASSLIEGELFF. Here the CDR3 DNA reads TGTGCCAGCAGCTTAATCGAGGGGGAGCTGTTTTTT.

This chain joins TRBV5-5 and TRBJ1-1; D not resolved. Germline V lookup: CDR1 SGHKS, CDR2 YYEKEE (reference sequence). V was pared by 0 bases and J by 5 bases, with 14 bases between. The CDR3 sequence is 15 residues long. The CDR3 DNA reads TGTGCCAGCAGCTTGGGAGATCCGGGGTATACTGAAGCTTTCTTT. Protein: CASSLGDPGYTEAFF. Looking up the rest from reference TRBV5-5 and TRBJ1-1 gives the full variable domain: DAGVTQSPTHLIKTRGQQVTLRCSPISGHKSVSWYQQVLGQGPQFIFQYYEKEERGRGNFPDRFSARQFPNYSSELNVNALLLGDSALYLCASSLGDPGYTEAFFGQGTRLTVV.

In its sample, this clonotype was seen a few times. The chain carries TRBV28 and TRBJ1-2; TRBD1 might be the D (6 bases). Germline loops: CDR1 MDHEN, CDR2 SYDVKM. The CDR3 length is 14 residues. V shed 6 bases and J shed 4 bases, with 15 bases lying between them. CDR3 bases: TGTGCCAGCAGACCCCCCGACAGGAGCTATGGCTACACCTTC. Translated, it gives CASRPPDRSYGYTF.

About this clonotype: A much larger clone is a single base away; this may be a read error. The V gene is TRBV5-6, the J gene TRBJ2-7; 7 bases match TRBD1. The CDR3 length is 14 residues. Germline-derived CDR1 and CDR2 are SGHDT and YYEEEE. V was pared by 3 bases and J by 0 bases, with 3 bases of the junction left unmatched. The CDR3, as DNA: TGTGCCAGCAGCTGGGGACAGTTCTCCTACGAGCAGTACTTC. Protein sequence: CASSWGQFSYEQYF.

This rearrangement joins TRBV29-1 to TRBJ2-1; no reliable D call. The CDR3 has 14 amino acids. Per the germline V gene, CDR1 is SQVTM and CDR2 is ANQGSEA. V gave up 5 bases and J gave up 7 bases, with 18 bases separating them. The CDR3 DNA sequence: TGCAGCGTTTTTAATTGGGCCTTGGTGAATGAGCAGTTCTTC. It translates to CSVFNWALVNEQFF.

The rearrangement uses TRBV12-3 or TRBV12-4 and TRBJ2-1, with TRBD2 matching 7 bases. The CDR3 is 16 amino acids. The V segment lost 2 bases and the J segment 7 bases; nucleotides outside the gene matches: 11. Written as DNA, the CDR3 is TGTGCCAGCAGTTTAAAGGTCTGGGGAGGGACGAATGAGCAGTTCTTC. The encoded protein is CASSLKVWGGTNEQFF.

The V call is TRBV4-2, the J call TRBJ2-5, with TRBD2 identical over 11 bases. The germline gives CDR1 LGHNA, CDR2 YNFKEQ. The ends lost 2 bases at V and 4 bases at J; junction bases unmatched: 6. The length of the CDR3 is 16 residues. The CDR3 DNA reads TGTGCCAGCAGCCAAACTAGCGGGAGTACGGGAGAGACCCAGTACTTC. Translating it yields CASSQTSGSTGETQYF.